Presented here are 11 T cell receptor beta chains from one specimen sequenced in a study of cytomegalovirus exposure and HLA in healthy donors. It was with 60 Vbeta and 13 Jbeta primers that the PCR ran. Produced via immunoSEQ multiplex PCR; TCRdb's table is partial and in-frame only. Counted here are fewer than 250,000 clones, about 74% occurring once; the ten biggest clones make up around 16%. Sequencing input: PBMCs. The receptors derive from a man between 35 and 55 years old in good health and CMV-seronegative.

The chain uses TRBV7-2 and TRBJ2-1, with D perhaps TRBD1 (6 bases). From germline, CDR1 is SGHTA and CDR2 FQGNSA. Trimming removed 6 bases at V and 1 base at J, with 10 bases between. This CDR3 spans 14 amino acids. The CDR3 coding sequence is TGTGCCAGCAGGACAGGAACTTCCTACAATGAGCAGTTCTTC. Its protein product is CASRTGTSYNEQFF.

The chain uses TRBV6-5 and TRBJ2-2, with D unresolved. The V end was cut by 2 bases, the J end by 6 bases, with 4 bases between. CDR3 size: 12 residues. In germline, CDR1 is MNHEY, CDR2 SVGAGI. CDR3 region: CASSYDSGELFF. CDR3 sequence (DNA): TGTGCCAGCAGTTACGACTCCGGGGAGCTGTTTTTT.

The J gene is TRBJ1-1, the V gene TRBV11-2, with a possible D match to TRBD1 (5 bases). Looked up from germline, CDR1 is SGHAT and CDR2 is FQNNGV. This CDR3 is 15 amino acids long. Trimming shortened V by 1 base and J by 5 bases, and 14 bases separated the two germline ends. The CDR3 coding sequence is TGTGCCAGCAGCTTAGGGAGGGCCGGGGGGACTGAAGCTTTCTTT. Protein product: CASSLGRAGGTEAFF.

The chain uses TRBV9 and TRBJ2-3; 7 bases align to TRBD2. The CDR3 sequence is 15 residues long. V shed 3 bases, J shed 0 bases, and the junction held 4 bases outside the gene matches. In germline, CDR1 is SGDLS, CDR2 YYNGEE. CDR3 sequence reads: CASSASAGSTDTQYF. CDR3 DNA: TGTGCCAGCAGCGCCTCAGCGGGGAGCACAGATACGCAGTATTTT. Looking up the rest from reference TRBV9 and TRBJ2-3 gives the full variable domain: DSGVTQTPKHLITATGQRVTLRCSPRSGDLSVYWYQQSLDQGLQFLIQYYNGEERAKGNILERFSAQQFPDLHSELNLSSLELGDSALYFCASSASAGSTDTQYFGPGTRLTVL.

The chain uses TRBV28 and TRBJ2-1; a possible D gene is TRBD2 (5 bases). Trimming stripped 2 bases from V and 0 bases from J, with 11 bases between. The length of the CDR3 is 16 residues. Germline V gene sequence: CDR1 MDHEN, CDR2 SYDVKM. CDR3 bases: TGTGCCAGCAGTTTAGAGGTGGGGAGCTCCTACAATGAGCAGTTCTTC. It translates to CASSLEVGSSYNEQFF. Combining the CDR3 with reference TRBV28 and TRBJ2-1 gives the whole variable domain DVKVTQSSRYLVKRTGEKVFLECVQDMDHENMFWYRQDPGLGLRLIYFSYDVKMKEKGDIPEGYSVSREKKERFSLILESASTNQTSMYLCASSLEVGSSYNEQFFGPGTRLTVL.

The chain has TRBV6-5 and TRBJ1-1; no clear D gene. The CDR3 has 13 amino acids. The V end lost 2 bases, the J end lost 5 bases, and 9 bases lay between the germline ends. The germline CDR1 and CDR2 sequences are MNHEY and SVGAGI. The CDR3 coding sequence is TGTGCCAGCAGTTACACGACCGGGACTGAAGCTTTCTTT. Translated, it gives CASSYTTGTEAFF.

This chain connects TRBV29-1 to TRBJ1-3; perhaps TRBD1 as D (5 bases). The V and J ends lost 0 bases and 3 bases respectively, with 12 bases between them. Germline CDR1 and CDR2: SQVTM and ANQGSEA. This CDR3 spans 15 amino acids. CDR3 loop: CSVEDRRGFGNTIYF. In DNA form, the CDR3 reads TGCAGCGTTGAAGATAGACGGGGGTTTGGAAACACCATATATTTT.

This clone was counted only a few times. The gene calls are TRBV4-1 and TRBJ1-1, with D hard to call. CDR3 length: 14 amino acids. CDR1 and CDR2 from the germline V gene are MGHRA and YSYEKL. Between the trimmed V and J ends, which lost 2 bases and 4 bases, there was a span of 11 bases. The CDR3 nucleotides read TGCGCCAGCAGCCAACGGGGAGGAGGCACTGAAGCTTTCTTT. The encoded protein is CASSQRGGGTEAFF.

The V call is TRBV18, the J call TRBJ1-5, with 7 bases aligning to TRBD1. The CDR3 loop spans 14 amino acids. The V and J ends lost 3 bases and 4 bases, in that order; junction bases with no gene match: 3. Germline V lookup: CDR1 KGHSH, CDR2 LQKENI. CDR3 DNA: TGTGCCAGCTCACCGGAACAGGGGAATCAGCCCCAGCATTTT. Protein: CASSPEQGNQPQHF. The full variable domain, completed using reference TRBV18 and TRBJ1-5, is NAGVMQNPRHLVRRRGQEARLRCSPMKGHSHVYWYRQLPEEGLKFMVYLQKENIIDESGMPKERFSAEFPKEGPSILRIQQVVRGDSAAYFCASSPEQGNQPQHFGDGTRLSIL.

This clone was seen only once. The J gene is TRBJ2-2, the V gene TRBV5-1; perhaps TRBD1 as D (5 bases). Looked up from germline, CDR1 is SGHRS and CDR2 is YFSETQ. V lost 0 bases and J 0 bases, leaving 9 bases between the germline ends. The CDR3 spans 16 residues. CDR3 DNA sequence: TGCGCCAGCAGCTTGGGGACATTCGCGAACACCGGGGAGCTGTTTTTT. Protein product: CASSLGTFANTGELFF.

This chain joins TRBV25-1 and TRBJ1-2, with D possibly being TRBD1 (5 bases). The V end lost 5 bases, the J end lost 2 bases, and 15 bases lay between the germline ends. This CDR3 region has 15 residues. The germline V gene encodes CDR1 MGHDK and CDR2 SYGVNS. The DNA of the CDR3 is TGTGCCAGCAGTCCCCGACAGATTAACAACTATGGCTACACCTTC. Protein product: CASSPRQINNYGYTF.